One and the same sample provided the 11 T cell receptor beta chains below, sequenced in a study of blood T cell repertoires in COVID-19. Assay used: immunoSEQ multiplex PCR; TCRdb lists only in-frame clones, some missing. The sample yields under 300,000 clones, roughly four fifths seen once. Specimen: peripheral blood. These receptors were collected from a man aged 25-45 years who had recovered from COVID-19.

This clone was seen only a few times. The rearrangement joins TRBV3-1 (or the pseudogene TRBV3-2) to TRBJ2-6, with D perhaps TRBD2 (6 bases). The V and J ends lost 0 bases and 2 bases respectively, with 11 bases between them. Germline CDR1 LGHDT, CDR2 YNNKEL (reference sequence). This CDR3 region has 17 residues. The CDR3 DNA sequence: TGTGCCAGCAGCCAAGAGGGGGGTAGCACTGGGGCCAACGTCCTGACTTTC. Translating gives CASSQEGGSTGANVLTF.

The chain uses TRBV5-1 and TRBJ2-1; the D gene is possibly TRBD2 (5 bases). CDR1 SGHRS and CDR2 YFSETQ come from the germline V gene. The CDR3 length is 12 residues. V shed 1 base and J shed 9 bases, with 8 bases lying between them. The CDR3 protein is CASSLLAGEQFF. The CDR3 region has the DNA TGCGCCAGCAGCTTGCTAGCTGGTGAGCAGTTCTTC.

This clone was found once. The chain couples TRBV27 to TRBJ2-7, with D possibly TRBD1 on 7 matching bases. The CDR3 extends over 15 amino acids. V lost 1 base to trimming and J lost 2 bases, with 12 bases between them. Germline CDR1 is MNHEY and CDR2 is SMNVEV (reference sequence). CDR3 residues: CASSLYAGGPYEQYV. In DNA, the CDR3 is TGTGCCAGCAGTTTATACGCAGGGGGGCCCTACGAGCAGTACGTC.

V usage is TRBV7-3 and J usage is TRBJ1-2; D possibly corresponds to TRBD1 (6 bases). The V and J ends lost 1 base and 6 bases respectively, with 18 bases between them. CDR1 SGHTA and CDR2 FQGTGA come from the germline V gene. The CDR3 contains 16 residues. DNA of the CDR3: TGTGCCAGCAGCTTAAAAGGTTTGGGGGCCGTGGATGGCTACACCTTC. Its translation is CASSLKGLGAVDGYTF.

Concerning this clone itself: Other DNA variants within this sample encode the same CDR3. This chain uses TRBV3-1 (or the pseudogene TRBV3-2) with TRBJ2-5; tentatively, D is TRBD1 (6 bases). This CDR3 comprises 14 residues. Germline V lookup: CDR1 LGHDT, CDR2 YNNKEL (reference sequence). With 4 bases removed from V and 5 bases from J, the gap between germline ends came to 14 bases. CDR3 coding DNA: TGTGCCAGCAGCCCGAGTGGGGGCCCCGAGACCCAGTACTTC. It specifies CASSPSGGPETQYF.

The chain is built from TRBV3-1 (or the pseudogene TRBV3-2) and TRBJ2-1, with TRBD2 matching over 9 bases. Losses at the gene ends were 6 bases for V and 7 bases for J; bases not matched to a gene: 10. CDR3 length: 15 amino acids. Germline-derived CDR1 and CDR2 are LGHDT and YNNKEL (reference sequence). The CDR3 coding sequence is TGTGCCAGCAGGAGGAGCGGGGGGTATAGTAATGAGCAGTTCTTC. Its protein is CASRRSGGYSNEQFF.

This sequence joins TRBV10-3 and TRBJ1-2, with TRBD1 identical over 7 bases. V was clipped by 11 bases and J by 6 bases; unmatched bases: 12. The CDR3 spans 13 residues. The germline V gene encodes CDR1 ENHRY and CDR2 SYGVKD. CDR3 amino acids: CAAHLGQGDGYTF. CDR3 nucleotide sequence: TGTGCCGCTCATCTAGGGCAGGGGGATGGCTACACCTTC.

V usage is TRBV2 and J usage is TRBJ2-1; TRBD2 agrees at 12 bases. J lost 6 bases, V lost 5 bases, and 5 bases had no gene match. The CDR3 runs 15 residues. Germline CDR1 and CDR2: SNHLY and FYNNEI. CDR3 residues: CASSSTSGGINEQFF. The DNA of the CDR3 is TGTGCCAGCAGTTCCACTAGCGGGGGGATCAATGAGCAGTTCTTC.

This clone was detected once. V gene TRBV6-5 combines with J gene TRBJ2-5, with D possibly being TRBD1 (6 bases). This CDR3 comprises 15 residues. V was pared by 2 bases and J by 1 base, with 11 bases between. Germline V gene lookup returns CDR1 MNHEY and CDR2 SVGAGI. Here the CDR3 reads CASSYRRTVQETQYF. Written as DNA, the CDR3 is TGTGCCAGCAGTTACAGACGGACAGTCCAAGAGACCCAGTACTTC.

CDR3 sequence: CASSLSSEVGELFF. The DNA of the CDR3 is TGTGCCAGCAGTTTATCTTCGGAGGTCGGGGAGCTGTTTTTT. The chain is built from TRBV27 and TRBJ2-2; TRBD2 is a possible D gene (5 bases). This CDR3 region has 14 residues. Germline V gene lookup returns CDR1 MNHEY and CDR2 SMNVEV (reference sequence). V lost 0 bases, J lost 7 bases, and 9 bases lay in between.

The rearrangement joins TRBV3-1 (or the pseudogene TRBV3-2) to TRBJ1-1, with 8 bases aligning to TRBD1. The CDR3 runs to 15 residues. Germline V gene lookup returns CDR1 LGHDT and CDR2 YNNKEL (reference sequence). J was trimmed by 0 bases and V by 3 bases; bases with no gene match: 3. Here the CDR3 DNA reads TGTGCCAGCAGCCATTCGGACAGGGTGAACACTGAAGCTTTCTTT. Translating gives CASSHSDRVNTEAFF.